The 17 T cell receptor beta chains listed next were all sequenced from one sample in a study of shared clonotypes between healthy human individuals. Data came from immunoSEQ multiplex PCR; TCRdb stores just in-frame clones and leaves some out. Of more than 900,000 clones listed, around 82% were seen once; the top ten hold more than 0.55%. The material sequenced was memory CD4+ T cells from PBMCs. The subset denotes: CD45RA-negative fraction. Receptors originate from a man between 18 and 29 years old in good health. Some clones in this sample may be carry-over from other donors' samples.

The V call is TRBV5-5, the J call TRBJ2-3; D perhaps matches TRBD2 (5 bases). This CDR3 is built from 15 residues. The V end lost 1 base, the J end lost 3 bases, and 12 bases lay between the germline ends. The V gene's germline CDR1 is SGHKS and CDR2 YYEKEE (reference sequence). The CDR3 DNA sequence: TGTGCCAGCAGCTTGAGGCTAGCAGAGACAGATACGCAGTATTTT. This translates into CASSLRLAETDTQYF.

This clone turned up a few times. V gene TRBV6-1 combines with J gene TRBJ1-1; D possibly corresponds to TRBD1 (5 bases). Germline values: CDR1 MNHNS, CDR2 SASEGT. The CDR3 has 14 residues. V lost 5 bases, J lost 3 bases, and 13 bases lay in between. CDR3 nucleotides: TGTGCCAGCAGTAGGTCGGCAGGGTACACTGAAGCTTTCTTT. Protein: CASSRSAGYTEAFF.

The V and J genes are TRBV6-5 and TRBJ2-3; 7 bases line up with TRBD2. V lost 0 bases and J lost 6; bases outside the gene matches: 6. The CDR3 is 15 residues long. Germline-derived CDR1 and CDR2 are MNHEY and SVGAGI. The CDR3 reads CASSYSAGVVDTQYF. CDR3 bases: TGTGCCAGCAGTTACTCGGCGGGAGTCGTGGATACGCAGTATTTT.

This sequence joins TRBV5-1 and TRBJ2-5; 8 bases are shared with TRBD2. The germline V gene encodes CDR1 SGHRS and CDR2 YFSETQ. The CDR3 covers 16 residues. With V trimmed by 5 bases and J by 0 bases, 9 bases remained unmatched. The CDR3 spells CASSRTTSEYQETQYF. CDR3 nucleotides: TGCGCCAGCAGTAGGACGACTAGCGAGTACCAAGAGACCCAGTACTTC.

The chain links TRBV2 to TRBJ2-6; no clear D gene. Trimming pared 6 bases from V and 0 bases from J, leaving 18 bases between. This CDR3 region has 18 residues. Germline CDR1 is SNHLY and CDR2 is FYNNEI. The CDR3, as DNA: TGTGCCAGCAGCCTTAGGTCGCAGGCCCTCTCTGGGGCCAACGTCCTGACTTTC. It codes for CASSLRSQALSGANVLTF.

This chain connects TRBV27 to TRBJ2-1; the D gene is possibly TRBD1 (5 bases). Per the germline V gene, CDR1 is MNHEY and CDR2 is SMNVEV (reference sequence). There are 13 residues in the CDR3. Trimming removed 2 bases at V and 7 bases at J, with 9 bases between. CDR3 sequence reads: CASSLGAINEQFF. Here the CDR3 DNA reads TGTGCCAGCAGTTTAGGGGCCATTAATGAGCAGTTCTTC.

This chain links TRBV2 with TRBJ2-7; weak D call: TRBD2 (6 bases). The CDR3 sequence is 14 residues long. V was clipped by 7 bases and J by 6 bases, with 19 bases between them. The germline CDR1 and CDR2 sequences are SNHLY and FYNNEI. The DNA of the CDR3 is TGTGCCAGCATCTACACGGACTATCAGGCCGAGCAGTACTTC. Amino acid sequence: CASIYTDYQAEQYF.

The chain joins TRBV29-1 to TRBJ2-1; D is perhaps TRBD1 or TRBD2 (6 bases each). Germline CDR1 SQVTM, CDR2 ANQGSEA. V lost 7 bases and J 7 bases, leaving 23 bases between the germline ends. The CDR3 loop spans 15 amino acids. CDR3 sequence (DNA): TGCAGCGCCTCATACGGGCAGGGGAGGAGGAATGAGCAGTTCTTC. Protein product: CSASYGQGRRNEQFF.

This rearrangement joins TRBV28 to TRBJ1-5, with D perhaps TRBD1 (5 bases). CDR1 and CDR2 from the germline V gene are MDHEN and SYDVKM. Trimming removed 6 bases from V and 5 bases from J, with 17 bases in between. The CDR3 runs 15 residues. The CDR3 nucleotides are TGTGCCAGCAGCCTACTTGGGGGGGGATATCAGCCCCAGCATTTT. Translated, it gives CASSLLGGGYQPQHF.

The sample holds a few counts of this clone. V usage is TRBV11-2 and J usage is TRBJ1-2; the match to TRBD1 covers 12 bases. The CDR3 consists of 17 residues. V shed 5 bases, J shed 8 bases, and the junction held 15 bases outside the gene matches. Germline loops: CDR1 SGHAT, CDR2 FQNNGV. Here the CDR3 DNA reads TGTGCCAGCAGCCTGGGGACAGGGGGCCCACAGGGCAACGGCTACACCTTC. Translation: CASSLGTGGPQGNGYTF.

The DNA for the CDR3 is TGTGCCAGCAGTTACATCTCAGAGGGGGCGCAGGGCTACACCTTC. Amino acid sequence: CASSYISEGAQGYTF. The chain employs TRBV6-5 and TRBJ1-2; 7 nucleotides align to TRBD1. V lost 2 bases to trimming and J lost 8 bases; unmatched junction nucleotides: 11. The CDR3 covers 15 residues. Germline-derived CDR1 and CDR2 are MNHEY and SVGAGI.

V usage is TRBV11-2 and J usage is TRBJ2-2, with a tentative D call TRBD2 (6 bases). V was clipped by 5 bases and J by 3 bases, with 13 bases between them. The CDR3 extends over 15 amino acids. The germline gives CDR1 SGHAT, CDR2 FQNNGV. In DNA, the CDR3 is TGTGCCAGCAGCCTGACCGGGGGTTACACCGGGGAGCTGTTTTTT. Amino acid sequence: CASSLTGGYTGELFF.

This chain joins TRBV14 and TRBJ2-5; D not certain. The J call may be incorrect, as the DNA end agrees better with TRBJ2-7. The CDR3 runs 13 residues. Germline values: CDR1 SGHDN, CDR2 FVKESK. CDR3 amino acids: CASSQDLETEQYF. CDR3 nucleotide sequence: TGTGCCAGCAGCCAAGATTTGGAGACCGAGCAGTACTTC.

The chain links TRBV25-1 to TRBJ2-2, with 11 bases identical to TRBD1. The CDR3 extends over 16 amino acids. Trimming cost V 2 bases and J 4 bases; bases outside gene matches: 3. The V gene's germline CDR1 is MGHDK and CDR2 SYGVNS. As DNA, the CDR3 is TGTGCCAGCAGTGAACCCGGGACAGGGGGCACCGGGGAGCTGTTTTTT. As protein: CASSEPGTGGTGELFF. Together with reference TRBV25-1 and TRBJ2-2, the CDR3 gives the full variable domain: EADIYQTPRYLVIGTGKKITLECSQTMGHDKMYWYQQDPGMELHLIHYSYGVNSTEKGDLSSESTVSRIRTEHFPLTLESARPSHTSQYLCASSEPGTGGTGELFFGEGSRLTVL.

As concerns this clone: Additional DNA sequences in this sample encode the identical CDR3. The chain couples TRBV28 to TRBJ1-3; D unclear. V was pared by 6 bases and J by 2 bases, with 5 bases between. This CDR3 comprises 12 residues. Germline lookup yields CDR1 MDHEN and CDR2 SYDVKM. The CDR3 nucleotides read TGTGCCAGCAGATCTACTGGAAACACCATATATTTT. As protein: CASRSTGNTIYF.

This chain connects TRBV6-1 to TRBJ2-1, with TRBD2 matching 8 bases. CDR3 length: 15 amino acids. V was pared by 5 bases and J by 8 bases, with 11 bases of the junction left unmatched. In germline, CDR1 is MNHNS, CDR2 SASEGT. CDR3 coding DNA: TGTGCCAGCAGTCCCGGGACTAGAGGCGGGGATGAGCAGTTCTTC. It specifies CASSPGTRGGDEQFF.

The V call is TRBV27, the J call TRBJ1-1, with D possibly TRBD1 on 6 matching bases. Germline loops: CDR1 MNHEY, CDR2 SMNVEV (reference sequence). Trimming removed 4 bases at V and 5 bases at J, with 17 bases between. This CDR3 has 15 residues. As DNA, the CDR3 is TGTGCCAGCAGTTACTTTTACGGCAGGGGTACTGAAGCTTTCTTT. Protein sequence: CASSYFYGRGTEAFF.